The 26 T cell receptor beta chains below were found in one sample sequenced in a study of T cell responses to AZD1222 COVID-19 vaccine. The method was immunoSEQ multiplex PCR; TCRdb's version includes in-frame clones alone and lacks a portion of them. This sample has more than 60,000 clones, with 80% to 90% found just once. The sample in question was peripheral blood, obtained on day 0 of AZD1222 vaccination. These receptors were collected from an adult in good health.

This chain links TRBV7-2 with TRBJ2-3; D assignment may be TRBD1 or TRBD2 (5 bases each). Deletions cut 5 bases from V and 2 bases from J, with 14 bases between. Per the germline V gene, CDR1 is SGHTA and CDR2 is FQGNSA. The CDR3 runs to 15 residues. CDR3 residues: CASSGARGPTDTQYF. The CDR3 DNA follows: TGTGCCAGCAGCGGGGCTCGGGGCCCCACAGATACGCAGTATTTT.

The CDR3 nucleotides read TGTGCCAGCAGTTTCTCACTAGCGGAGCCCACCGGGGAGCTGTTTTTT. Its protein product is CASSFSLAEPTGELFF. This chain links TRBV28 with TRBJ2-2; TRBD2 agrees at 8 bases. The CDR3 contains 16 residues. Germline V gene sequence: CDR1 MDHEN, CDR2 SYDVKM. V lost 3 bases and J lost 4; bases outside the gene matches: 7. Combining the CDR3 with reference TRBV28 and TRBJ2-2 gives the whole variable domain DVKVTQSSRYLVKRTGEKVFLECVQDMDHENMFWYRQDPGLGLRLIYFSYDVKMKEKGDIPEGYSVSREKKERFSLILESASTNQTSMYLCASSFSLAEPTGELFFGEGSRLTVL.

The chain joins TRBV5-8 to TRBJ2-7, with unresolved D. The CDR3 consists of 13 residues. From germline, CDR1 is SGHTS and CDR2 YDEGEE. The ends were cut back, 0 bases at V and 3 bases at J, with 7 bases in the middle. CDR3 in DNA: TGTGCCAGCAGCTTGGAACGGTTCTACGAGCAGTACGTC. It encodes CASSLERFYEQYV.

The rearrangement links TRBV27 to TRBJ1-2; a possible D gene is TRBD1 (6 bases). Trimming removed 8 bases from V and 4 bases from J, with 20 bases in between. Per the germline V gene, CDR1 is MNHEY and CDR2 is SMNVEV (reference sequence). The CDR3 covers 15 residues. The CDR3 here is CASVPRPGQIYGYTF. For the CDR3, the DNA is TGTGCCAGCGTCCCGAGGCCAGGACAGATCTATGGCTACACCTTC.

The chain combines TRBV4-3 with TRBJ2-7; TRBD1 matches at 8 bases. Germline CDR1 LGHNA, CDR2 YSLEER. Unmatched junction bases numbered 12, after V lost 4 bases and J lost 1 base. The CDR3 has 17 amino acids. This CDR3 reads CASSLALGTGESYEQYF. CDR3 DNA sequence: TGCGCCAGCAGCCTAGCCCTAGGGACAGGTGAATCCTACGAGCAGTACTTC.

For the CDR3, the DNA is TGCGCCAGCAGCCAACCCTTAAGGGGGAAGGAGCAGTACTTC. This gives the protein CASSQPLRGKEQYF. The chain uses TRBV4-1 and TRBJ2-7; TRBD1 might be the D (6 bases). From germline, CDR1 is MGHRA and CDR2 YSYEKL. This CDR3 region has 14 residues. V was trimmed by 2 bases and J by 7 bases, leaving 15 bases between them.

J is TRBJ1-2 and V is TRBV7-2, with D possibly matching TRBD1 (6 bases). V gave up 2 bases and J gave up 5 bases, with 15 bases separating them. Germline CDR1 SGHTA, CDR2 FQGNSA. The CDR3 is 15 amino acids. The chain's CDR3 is CASSLRTDQTYGYTF. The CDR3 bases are TGTGCCAGCAGCTTAAGGACAGACCAAACATATGGCTACACCTTC.

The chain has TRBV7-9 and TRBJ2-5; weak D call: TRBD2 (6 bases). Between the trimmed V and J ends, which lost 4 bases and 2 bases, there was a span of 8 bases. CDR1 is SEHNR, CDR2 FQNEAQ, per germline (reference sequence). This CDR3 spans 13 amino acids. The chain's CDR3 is CASSYSGQETQYF. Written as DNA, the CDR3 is TGTGCCAGCAGCTATAGCGGTCAAGAGACCCAGTACTTC. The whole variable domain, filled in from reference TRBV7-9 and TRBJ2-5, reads DTGVSQNPRHKITKRGQNVTFRCDPISEHNRLYWYRQTLGQGPEFLTYFQNEAQLEKSRLLSDRFSAERPKGSFSTLEIQRTEQGDSAMYLCASSYSGQETQYFGPGTRLLVL.

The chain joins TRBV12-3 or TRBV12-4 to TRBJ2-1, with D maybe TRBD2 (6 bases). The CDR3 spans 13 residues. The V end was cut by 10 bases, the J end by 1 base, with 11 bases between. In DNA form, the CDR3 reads TGTGCCACCCGGGGGACGTCCTACAATGAGCAGTTCTTC. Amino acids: CATRGTSYNEQFF.

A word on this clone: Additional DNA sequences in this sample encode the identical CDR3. The chain's CDR3 is CASSLDPVNTEAFF. Here the CDR3 DNA reads TGCGCCAGCAGCTTGGATCCGGTTAACACTGAAGCTTTCTTT. This chain joins TRBV5-1 and TRBJ1-1; D uncertain. Germline V gene lookup returns CDR1 SGHRS and CDR2 YFSETQ. The CDR3 covers 14 residues. V lost 0 bases, J lost 2 bases, and 8 bases lay in between.

The DNA for the CDR3 is TGTGCCACCAGTGATTCCGGGATAAATGAAAAACTGTTTTTT. It translates to CATSDSGINEKLFF. The J gene is TRBJ1-4, the V gene TRBV24-1; D gene ambiguous. The germline V and J ends were trimmed by 2 bases and 5 bases, with 8 bases remaining between them. CDR3 length equals 14 residues. In germline, CDR1 is KGHDR, CDR2 SFDVKD.

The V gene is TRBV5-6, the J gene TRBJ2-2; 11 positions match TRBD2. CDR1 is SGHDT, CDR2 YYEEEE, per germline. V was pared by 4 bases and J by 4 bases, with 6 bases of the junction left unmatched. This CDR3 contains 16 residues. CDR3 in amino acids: CASSKLAGVFTGELFF. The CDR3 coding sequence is TGTGCCAGCAGCAAACTAGCGGGAGTTTTCACCGGGGAGCTGTTTTTT.

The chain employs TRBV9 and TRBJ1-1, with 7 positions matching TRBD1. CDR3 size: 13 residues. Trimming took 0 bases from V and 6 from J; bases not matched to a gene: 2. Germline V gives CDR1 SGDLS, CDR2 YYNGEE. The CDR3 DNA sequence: TGTGCCAGCAGCGTAGGGACAGGATCTGAAGCTTTCTTT. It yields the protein CASSVGTGSEAFF. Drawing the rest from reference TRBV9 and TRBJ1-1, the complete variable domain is DSGVTQTPKHLITATGQRVTLRCSPRSGDLSVYWYQQSLDQGLQFLIQYYNGEERAKGNILERFSAQQFPDLHSELNLSSLELGDSALYFCASSVGTGSEAFFGQGTRLTVV.

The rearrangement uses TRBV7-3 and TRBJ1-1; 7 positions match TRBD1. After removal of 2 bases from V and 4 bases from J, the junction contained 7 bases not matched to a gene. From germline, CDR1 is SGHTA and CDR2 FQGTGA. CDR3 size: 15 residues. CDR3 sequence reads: CASSLEGGGGTEAFF. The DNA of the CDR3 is TGTGCCAGCAGCTTAGAAGGGGGCGGCGGCACTGAAGCTTTCTTT.

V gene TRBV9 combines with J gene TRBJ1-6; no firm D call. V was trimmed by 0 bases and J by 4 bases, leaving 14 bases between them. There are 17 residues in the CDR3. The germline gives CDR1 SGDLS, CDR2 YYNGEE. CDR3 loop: CASSVGLRLSYNSPLHF. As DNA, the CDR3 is TGTGCCAGCAGCGTAGGGCTCCGCCTCAGTTATAATTCACCCCTCCACTTT. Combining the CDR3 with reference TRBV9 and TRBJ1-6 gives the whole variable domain DSGVTQTPKHLITATGQRVTLRCSPRSGDLSVYWYQQSLDQGLQFLIQYYNGEERAKGNILERFSAQQFPDLHSELNLSSLELGDSALYFCASSVGLRLSYNSPLHFGNGTRLTVT.

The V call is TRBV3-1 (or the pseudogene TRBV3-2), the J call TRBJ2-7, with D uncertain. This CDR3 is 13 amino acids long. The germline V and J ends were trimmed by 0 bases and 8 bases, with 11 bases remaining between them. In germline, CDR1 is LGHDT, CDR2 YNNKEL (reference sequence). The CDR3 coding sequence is TGTGCCAGCAGCCAAGAAGAAAGGGCAAAGCAGTACTTC. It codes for CASSQEERAKQYF.

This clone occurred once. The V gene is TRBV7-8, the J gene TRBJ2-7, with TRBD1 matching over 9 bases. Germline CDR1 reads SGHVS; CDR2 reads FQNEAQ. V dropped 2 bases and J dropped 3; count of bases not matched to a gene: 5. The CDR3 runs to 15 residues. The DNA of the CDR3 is TGTGCCAGCAGCTTATTGGACAGGGGATTCTACGAGCAGTACTTC. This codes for CASSLLDRGFYEQYF.

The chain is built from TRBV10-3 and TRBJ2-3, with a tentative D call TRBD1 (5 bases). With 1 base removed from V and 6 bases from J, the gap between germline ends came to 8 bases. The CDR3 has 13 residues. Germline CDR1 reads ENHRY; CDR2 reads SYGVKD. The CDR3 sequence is CAISEYQGDTQYF. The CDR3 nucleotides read TGTGCCATCAGTGAGTACCAGGGCGATACGCAGTATTTT.

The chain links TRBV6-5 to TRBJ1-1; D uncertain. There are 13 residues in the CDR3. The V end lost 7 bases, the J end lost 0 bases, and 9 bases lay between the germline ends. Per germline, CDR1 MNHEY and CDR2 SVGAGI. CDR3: CASIAGLNTEAFF. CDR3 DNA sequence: TGTGCCAGCATAGCCGGACTGAACACTGAAGCTTTCTTT.

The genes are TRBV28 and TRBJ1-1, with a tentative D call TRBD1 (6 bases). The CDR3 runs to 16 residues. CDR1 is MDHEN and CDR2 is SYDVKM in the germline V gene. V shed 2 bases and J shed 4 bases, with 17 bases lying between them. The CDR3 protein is CASSLIQGQGGTEAFF. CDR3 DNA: TGTGCCAGCAGTTTAATCCAGGGGCAGGGAGGCACTGAAGCTTTCTTT.

CDR3: CASSPRLAEYNEQFF. DNA of the CDR3: TGTGCCAGCAGCCCTAGACTAGCGGAGTACAATGAGCAGTTCTTC. This chain connects TRBV9 to TRBJ2-1; 9 positions agree with TRBD2. Germline V lookup: CDR1 SGDLS, CDR2 YYNGEE. V dropped 4 bases and J dropped 4; count of bases not matched to a gene: 6. The CDR3 consists of 15 residues.

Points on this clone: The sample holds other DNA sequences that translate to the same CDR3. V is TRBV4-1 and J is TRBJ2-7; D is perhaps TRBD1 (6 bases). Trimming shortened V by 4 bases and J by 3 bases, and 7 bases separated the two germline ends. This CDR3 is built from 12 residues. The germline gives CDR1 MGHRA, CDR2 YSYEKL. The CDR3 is CASSPTGYEQYF. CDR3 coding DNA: TGCGCCAGCAGCCCGACAGGCTACGAGCAGTACTTC.

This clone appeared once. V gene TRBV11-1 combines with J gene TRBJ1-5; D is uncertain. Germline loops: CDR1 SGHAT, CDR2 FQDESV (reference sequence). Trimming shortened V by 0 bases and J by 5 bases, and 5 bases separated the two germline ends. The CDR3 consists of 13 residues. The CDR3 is CASSLALDQPQHF. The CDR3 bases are TGTGCCAGCAGCTTAGCGCTAGATCAGCCCCAGCATTTT.

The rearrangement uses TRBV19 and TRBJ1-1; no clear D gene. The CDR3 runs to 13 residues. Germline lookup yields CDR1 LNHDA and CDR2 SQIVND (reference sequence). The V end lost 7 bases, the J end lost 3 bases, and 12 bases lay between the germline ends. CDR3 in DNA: TGTGCCAGTAACGAGGGAGAGGACACTGAAGCTTTCTTT. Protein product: CASNEGEDTEAFF.

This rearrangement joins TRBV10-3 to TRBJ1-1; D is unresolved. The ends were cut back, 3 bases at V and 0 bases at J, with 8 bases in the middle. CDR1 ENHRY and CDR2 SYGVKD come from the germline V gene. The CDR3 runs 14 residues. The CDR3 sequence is CAISERDMNTEAFF. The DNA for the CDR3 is TGTGCCATCAGTGAAAGGGATATGAACACTGAAGCTTTCTTT.

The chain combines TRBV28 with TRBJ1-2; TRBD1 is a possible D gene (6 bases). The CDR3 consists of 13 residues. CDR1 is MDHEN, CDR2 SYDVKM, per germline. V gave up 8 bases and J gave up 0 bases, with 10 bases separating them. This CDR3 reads CASLQGTNYGYTF. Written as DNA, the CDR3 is TGTGCCAGCCTACAGGGTACTAACTATGGCTACACCTTC.